One and the same sample provided the 25 T cell receptor beta chains below, sequenced in a study of early T cells in non-severe SARS-CoV-2 infection. TCRdb itself ran the 5' RACE reads through MiXCR, one entry per CDR3 protein. The repertoire holds about 67,000 distinct CDR3 sequences, with 11% as singletons. Sequenced sample: whole blood. The receptors were gathered from an adult who was a healthcare worker with PCR-confirmed SARS-CoV-2 infection or an uninfected control (not recorded which).

This clonotype has a handful of counts. J is TRBJ2-2 and V is TRBV10-2; tentative D call: TRBD1 (5 bases). Per the germline V gene, CDR1 is WSHSY and CDR2 is SAAADI. V was shortened by 4 bases and J by 7 bases, with 16 bases between the two germline ends. CDR3 length: 15 residues. The CDR3 sequence: CASSVQGPGVGELFF. CDR3 sequence (DNA): TGCGCCAGCAGTGTCCAGGGTCCCGGAGTCGGGGAGCTGTTTTTT.

The chain uses TRBV5-1 and TRBJ2-1, with 7 bases aligning to TRBD2. The CDR3 totals 15 residues. V shed 2 bases and J 2 bases; nucleotides not matched to a gene: 4. Germline values: CDR1 SGHRS, CDR2 YFSETQ. Written as DNA, the CDR3 is TGCGCCAGCAGCTTTCGGGGGGACGCCTACAATGAGCAGTTCTTC. Residues: CASSFRGDAYNEQFF. The complete variable domain, with remaining parts taken from reference TRBV5-1 and TRBJ2-1, reads KAGVTQTPRYLIKTRGQQVTLSCSPISGHRSVSWYQQTPGQGLQFLFEYFSETQRNKGNFPGRFSGRQFSNSRSEMNVSTLELGDSALYLCASSFRGDAYNEQFFGPGTRLTVL.

The rearrangement links TRBV12-3 or TRBV12-4 to TRBJ2-3, with 7 bases aligning to TRBD1. The CDR3 loop spans 14 amino acids. With 5 bases clipped from V and 5 bases from J, the junction kept 7 bases outside the gene matches. The CDR3 DNA follows: TGTGCCAGCAGTAAACAGGGGTTCCTAGATACGCAGTATTTT. Translating gives CASSKQGFLDTQYF.

This clonotype was recorded a few times. The V and J genes are TRBV6-4 and TRBJ2-3, with 8 bases fitting TRBD1. With 6 bases clipped from V and 4 bases from J, the junction kept 6 bases outside the gene matches. The CDR3 has 14 amino acids. Germline CDR1 is MRHNA and CDR2 is SNTAGT. The CDR3, as DNA: TGTGCCAGCAGCGCAGGGGGCGGGTCAGATACGCAGTATTTT. This codes for CASSAGGGSDTQYF.

Details on this clonotype: Just one base apart from a much larger clone, this may be a read error. The CDR3 is CASSLRGHEQFF. The CDR3 bases are TGTGCCAGCAGTCTCAGGGGGCATGAGCAGTTCTTC. The genes are TRBV27 and TRBJ2-1; TRBD1 agrees at 8 bases. The V segment lost 5 bases and the J segment 8 bases; nucleotides outside the gene matches: 2. The CDR3 length is 12 residues. The germline V gene encodes CDR1 MNHEY and CDR2 SMNVEV (reference sequence).

This clonotype has a handful of counts. The genes are TRBV28 and TRBJ1-6, with D maybe TRBD1 (6 bases). Germline CDR1 is MDHEN and CDR2 is SYDVKM. CDR3 length: 12 residues. With 3 bases removed from V and 16 bases from J, the gap between germline ends came to 13 bases. Here the CDR3 DNA reads TGTGCCAGCAGTTTCAGGGGAGGGCATCTCCACTTT. Translated: CASSFRGGHLHF. The variable domain in full, completed from reference TRBV28 and TRBJ1-6, reads DVKVTQSSRYLVKRTGEKVFLECVQDMDHENMFWYRQDPGLGLRLIYFSYDVKMKEKGDIPEGYSVSREKKERFSLILESASTNQTSMYLCASSFRGGHLHFGNGTRLTVT.

The table lists this clonotype with many counts. The genes are TRBV30 and TRBJ1-1; D remains ambiguous. V lost 4 bases and J 1 base, leaving 4 bases between the germline ends. Germline-derived CDR1 and CDR2 are GTSNPN and SVGIG (reference sequence). The CDR3 length is 11 residues. This CDR3 is CAWNQNTEAFF. The CDR3, as DNA: TGTGCCTGGAACCAGAACACTGAAGCTTTCTTT.

The table lists this clonotype with a few counts. This CDR3 reads CATSRDFPRGGETQYF. The DNA for the CDR3 is TGTGCCACCAGCAGAGATTTTCCCAGGGGAGGCGAGACCCAGTACTTC. V is TRBV15 and J is TRBJ2-5; the D gene could be TRBD1 or TRBD2 (6 bases each). The CDR3 consists of 16 residues. Looked up from germline, CDR1 is LNHNV and CDR2 is YYDKDF (reference sequence). The V end lost 0 bases, the J end lost 5 bases, and 16 bases lay between the germline ends.

This clonotype was recorded many times. The chain employs TRBV7-8 and TRBJ1-5; no clear D. The CDR3 is 17 residues long. Trimming took off 5 bases at V and 2 bases at J, with 19 bases between the two ends. Germline lookup yields CDR1 SGHVS and CDR2 FQNEAQ. The CDR3 DNA reads as TGTGCCAGCAGCCCCCGCCGGGTACCTCCGGGCAATCAGCCCCAGCATTTT. It codes for CASSPRRVPPGNQPQHF.

A few counts support this clonotype. The CDR3 coding sequence is TGTGCCAGCAGCGTGTGGGGGGCTAGCACAGATACGCAGTATTTT. Its protein product is CASSVWGASTDTQYF. The V call is TRBV9, the J call TRBJ2-3; D possibly matches TRBD1 or TRBD2 (6 bases each). V was clipped by 2 bases and J by 0 bases, with 10 bases between them. The CDR3 consists of 15 residues. The germline gives CDR1 SGDLS, CDR2 YYNGEE.

This clonotype showed up just a few times. The chain joins TRBV27 to TRBJ2-1; TRBD1 might be the D (5 bases). The germline V gene has CDR1 MNHEY and CDR2 SMNVEV (reference sequence). The CDR3 is made up of 14 amino acids. Trimming took off 0 bases at V and 8 bases at J, with 11 bases between the two ends. In DNA, the CDR3 is TGTGCCAGCAGTTTATCGGAGCTGGGGCATGAGCAGTTCTTC. Residues: CASSLSELGHEQFF.

At least ten counts were recorded for this clonotype. V and J are TRBV7-8 and TRBJ2-1, with 11 bases that match TRBD2. The CDR3 extends over 15 amino acids. Losses at the gene ends were 5 bases for V and 6 bases for J; bases not matched to a gene: 6. Germline values: CDR1 SGHVS, CDR2 FQNEAQ. DNA for the CDR3: TGTGCCAGCAGCCTCCGACTAGCGGGACGCAATGAGCAGTTCTTC. Translation: CASSLRLAGRNEQFF.

This clonotype was seen at least ten times. This chain joins TRBV30 and TRBJ1-5, with TRBD1 matching over 8 bases. Germline-derived CDR1 and CDR2 are GTSNPN and SVGIG (reference sequence). V trimming: 0 bases; J trimming: 5 bases; junction bases outside the gene matches: 9. This CDR3 contains 16 residues. The CDR3 DNA reads TGTGCCTGGAGTGTAGGCGTAGGACAGGGCTATCAGCCCCAGCATTTT. It specifies CAWSVGVGQGYQPQHF.

At least ten counts were recorded for this clonotype. V usage is TRBV7-9 and J usage is TRBJ2-2, with a tentative D call TRBD1 (6 bases). This CDR3 spans 17 amino acids. Trimming shortened V by 4 bases and J by 0 bases, and 15 bases separated the two germline ends. Germline CDR1 reads SEHNR; CDR2 reads FQNEAQ (reference sequence). The CDR3 nucleotides are TGTGCCAGCAGCTCTTTAGGCCCAGGGGCGAACACCGGGGAGCTGTTTTTT. Its protein is CASSSLGPGANTGELFF.

This chain links TRBV6-5 with TRBJ2-1; maybe TRBD2 (5 bases). The CDR3 extends over 19 amino acids. Germline CDR1 and CDR2: MNHEY and SVGAGI. The V gene lost 0 bases and the J gene lost 1 base, with 19 bases spanning the gap. In DNA form, the CDR3 reads TGTGCCAGCAGTTACTCGACGGGATGGAAACTTTCATCCTACAATGAGCAGTTCTTC. This gives the protein CASSYSTGWKLSSYNEQFF.

For the CDR3, the DNA is TGTGCCAGCAGTCCCCACCTGTTCGGCGGGGAGCTGTTTTTT. Translated: CASSPHLFGGELFF. J is TRBJ2-2 and V is TRBV6-1; D is ambiguous. Between the trimmed V and J ends, which lost 5 bases and 7 bases, there was a span of 14 bases. This CDR3 has 14 amino acids. Germline assignment: CDR1 MNHNS and CDR2 SASEGT.

This clonotype showed up just a few times. This chain links TRBV7-8 with TRBJ1-1, with 10 bases matching TRBD1. J was trimmed by 3 bases and V by 2 bases; bases with no gene match: 6. Germline V CDR1 and CDR2: SGHVS, FQNEAQ. This CDR3 spans 16 amino acids. CDR3 amino acids: CASSLSPGQGDTEAFF. The CDR3 bases are TGTGCCAGCAGCTTAAGTCCCGGACAGGGGGACACTGAAGCTTTCTTT.

This clonotype was seen many times. The rearrangement links TRBV5-1 to TRBJ2-7; D not certain. Germline V CDR1 and CDR2: SGHRS, YFSETQ. Trimming pared 0 bases from V and 0 bases from J, leaving 10 bases between. The CDR3 sequence is 15 residues long. CDR3 sequence reads: CASSLVSLSSYEQYF. The CDR3, as DNA: TGCGCCAGCAGCTTGGTGTCCTTGAGCTCCTACGAGCAGTACTTC. Together with reference TRBV5-1 and TRBJ2-7, the CDR3 gives the full variable domain: KAGVTQTPRYLIKTRGQQVTLSCSPISGHRSVSWYQQTPGQGLQFLFEYFSETQRNKGNFPGRFSGRQFSNSRSEMNVSTLELGDSALYLCASSLVSLSSYEQYFGPGTRLTVT.

This clonotype was recorded at least ten times. This chain uses TRBV6-1 with TRBJ2-7, with D possibly TRBD2 on 6 matching bases. Trimming shortened V by 7 bases and J by 2 bases, and 12 bases separated the two germline ends. This CDR3 spans 13 amino acids. Germline assignment: CDR1 MNHNS and CDR2 SASEGT. The CDR3 is CASTRDFAYEQYF. In DNA, the CDR3 is TGTGCCAGCACTCGGGACTTCGCCTACGAGCAGTACTTC.

This clonotype was found many times. The gene calls are TRBV5-1 and TRBJ2-3, with D unclear. V shed 0 bases and J shed 4 bases, with 9 bases lying between them. Germline lookup yields CDR1 SGHRS and CDR2 YFSETQ. The CDR3 sequence is 14 residues long. CDR3 region: CASSLDGVADTQYF. The DNA of the CDR3 is TGCGCCAGCAGCTTGGATGGGGTAGCAGATACGCAGTATTTT.

There are a few counts of this clonotype. This chain joins TRBV20-1 and TRBJ2-5; D might be TRBD2 (5 bases). The length of the CDR3 is 13 residues. The germline V gene encodes CDR1 DFQATT and CDR2 SNEGSKA (reference sequence). Trimming stripped 1 base from V and 2 bases from J, with 8 bases between. The CDR3 region has the DNA TGCAGTGCTAGAGGACTACCGCAAGAGACCCAGTACTTC. Protein product: CSARGLPQETQYF.

The chain combines TRBV20-1 with TRBJ2-7, with TRBD1 identical over 7 bases. The CDR3 runs to 13 residues. J was trimmed by 2 bases and V by 3 bases; bases with no gene match: 4. Looked up from germline, CDR1 is DFQATT and CDR2 is SNEGSKA (reference sequence). This CDR3 is CSASPGQAYEQYF. The CDR3 nucleotides are TGCAGTGCTAGTCCTGGACAGGCCTACGAGCAGTACTTC.

This clonotype was detected many times. The CDR3, as DNA: TGCAGCGTTCCACGGACAGGGCCCTATGGCTACACCTTC. It yields the protein CSVPRTGPYGYTF. The chain uses TRBV29-1 and TRBJ1-2, with 8 bases lining up with TRBD1. This CDR3 is built from 13 residues. The germline V gene has CDR1 SQVTM and CDR2 ANQGSEA. V lost 5 bases to trimming and J lost 4 bases; unmatched junction nucleotides: 6.

This clonotype was picked up many times. The V and J genes are TRBV6-1 and TRBJ2-6; TRBD1 aligns across 9 bases. Per the germline V gene, CDR1 is MNHNS and CDR2 is SASEGT. This CDR3 spans 15 amino acids. V was pared by 8 bases and J by 4 bases, with 6 bases of the junction left unmatched. The CDR3 protein is CASAGTGPGANVLTF. CDR3 sequence (DNA): TGTGCCAGCGCCGGGACAGGGCCCGGGGCCAACGTCCTGACTTTC.

This clonotype has at least ten counts. The gene calls are TRBV10-1 and TRBJ2-1; 13 bases match TRBD2. Trimming at V came to 3 bases and at J to 7 bases, leaving 6 bases not matched to a gene. Germline-derived CDR1 and CDR2 are WNHNN and SYGVQD (reference sequence). There are 16 residues in the CDR3. The CDR3, as DNA: TGCGCCAGCAGTGACCGGACTAGCGGGGGAGCGAATGAGCAGTTCTTC. This encodes CASSDRTSGGANEQFF.